These 16 T cell receptor beta chains were all obtained from the same sample, sequenced in a study of blood T cell repertoires in COVID-19. Measured with immunoSEQ multiplex PCR; TCRdb has only the in-frame clones, and not every one. The table lists more than 140,000 clones, 75% to 85% of them singletons. Source material: peripheral blood. These receptors were collected from a woman in her forties or fifties in a cohort sampled during active or convalescent COVID-19.

The CDR3 DNA reads TGTGCCAGCAGCCACAACAGGGTAGAGACCCAGTACTTC. Translation gives CASSHNRVETQYF. V usage is TRBV3-1 (or the pseudogene TRBV3-2) and J usage is TRBJ2-5; a possible D gene is TRBD1 (6 bases). Trimming took 3 bases from V and 4 from J, leaving 9 bases between them. CDR3 length: 13 amino acids. Germline V CDR1 and CDR2: LGHDT, YNNKEL (reference sequence).

J is TRBJ2-7 and V is TRBV27; 10 nucleotides align to TRBD2. The CDR3 is 13 residues long. Germline assignment: CDR1 MNHEY and CDR2 SMNVEV (reference sequence). V was pared by 8 bases and J by 1 base, with 2 bases of the junction left unmatched. Here the CDR3 DNA reads TGTGCCAGCGGACTAGCGGAGTCCTACGAGCAGTACTTC. It yields the protein CASGLAESYEQYF.

V gene TRBV6-5 combines with J gene TRBJ1-4; D unclear. The CDR3 sequence is 16 residues long. Germline V lookup: CDR1 MNHEY, CDR2 SVGAGI. Trimming stripped 2 bases from V and 8 bases from J, with 18 bases between. The CDR3 bases are TGTGCCAGCAGTTACAGGGTAATGCGGGAACCAGAAAAACTGTTTTTT. Translation gives CASSYRVMREPEKLFF.

The chain couples TRBV6-5 to TRBJ2-3; 8 bases align to TRBD1. The CDR3 sequence is 15 residues long. In germline, CDR1 is MNHEY, CDR2 SVGAGI. Unmatched junction bases numbered 2, after V lost 2 bases and J lost 1 base. Here the CDR3 DNA reads TGTGCCAGCAGTTACGGACAGGGTCGCACAGATACGCAGTATTTT. This codes for CASSYGQGRTDTQYF.

The V gene is TRBV2, the J gene TRBJ1-1, with D perhaps matching TRBD1 (6 bases). The germline gives CDR1 SNHLY, CDR2 FYNNEI. The CDR3 runs 14 residues. Trimming shortened V by 5 bases and J by 1 base, and 11 bases separated the two germline ends. The DNA of the CDR3 is TGTGCCAGCAGTTTGGACAGTACGAACACTGAAGCTTTCTTT. Encoded protein: CASSLDSTNTEAFF.

V gene TRBV24-1 combines with J gene TRBJ1-3; 10 bases are a match to TRBD1. Losses at the gene ends were 0 bases for V and 3 bases for J; bases not matched to a gene: 1. The CDR3 runs to 16 residues. From germline, CDR1 is KGHDR and CDR2 SFDVKD. CDR3 in DNA: TGTGCCACCAGTGATTTGAGGGACAGGGGTGGAAACACCATATATTTT. This gives the protein CATSDLRDRGGNTIYF.

This clone was detected only a few times. This rearrangement joins TRBV29-1 to TRBJ1-4, with D maybe TRBD1 (6 bases). Trimming cost V 7 bases and J 2 bases, with 14 bases left between them. Germline-derived CDR1 and CDR2 are SQVTM and ANQGSEA. CDR3 length: 14 amino acids. The CDR3 reads CSGLGTSTNEKLFF. CDR3 coding DNA: TGCAGCGGCCTAGGGACATCTACTAATGAAAAACTGTTTTTT.

The rearrangement links TRBV30 to TRBJ2-7, with 8 bases that match TRBD1. The CDR3 runs 14 residues. V gave up 3 bases and J gave up 3 bases; unmatched junction bases: 7. The V gene's germline CDR1 is GTSNPN and CDR2 SVGIG (reference sequence). The CDR3 spells CAWRNDRGGYEQYF. The DNA for the CDR3 is TGTGCCTGGAGGAACGACAGGGGCGGCTACGAGCAGTACTTC.

CDR3 sequence reads: CASSFTGEYGYTF. For the CDR3, the DNA is TGTGCCAGCAGTTTTACAGGGGAGTATGGCTACACCTTC. This sequence joins TRBV27 and TRBJ1-2; 7 nucleotides match TRBD1. The germline V gene has CDR1 MNHEY and CDR2 SMNVEV (reference sequence). V lost 3 bases and J lost 5; bases outside the gene matches: 3. There are 13 residues in the CDR3.

This chain connects TRBV6-2 or TRBV6-3 to TRBJ1-1; D might be TRBD1 (5 bases). CDR1 and CDR2 from the germline V gene are MNHEY and SVGEGT. The CDR3 totals 14 residues. Trimming pared 8 bases from V and 6 bases from J, leaving 19 bases between. The CDR3: CASGRAGGSPEAFF. The CDR3, as DNA: TGTGCCAGCGGCCGAGCGGGGGGATCTCCTGAAGCTTTCTTT.

The rearrangement joins TRBV5-1 to TRBJ2-3, with TRBD2 as a possible D gene (5 bases). V lost 5 bases and J lost 7, with 14 bases in between. This CDR3 spans 13 amino acids. Germline V gene data show CDR1 as SGHRS and CDR2 as YFSETQ. The CDR3 here is CASSGGAGHTQYF. CDR3 in DNA: TGCGCCAGCAGTGGCGGCGCGGGCCATACGCAGTATTTT.

V usage is TRBV2 and J usage is TRBJ2-4, with 7 bases fitting TRBD1. This CDR3 spans 14 amino acids. From germline, CDR1 is SNHLY and CDR2 FYNNEI. Trimming cost V 6 bases and J 8 bases; bases outside gene matches: 10. CDR3 nucleotide sequence: TGTGCCAGCAGCCCAGAGAACAGGGGTTACATTCAGTACTTC. This codes for CASSPENRGYIQYF.

The chain employs TRBV7-8 and TRBJ1-6, with D perhaps matching TRBD1 (5 bases). Between the trimmed V and J ends, which lost 5 bases and 2 bases, there was a span of 10 bases. The CDR3 covers 15 residues. The germline V gene encodes CDR1 SGHVS and CDR2 FQNEAQ. CDR3 region: CASSRQGAYNSPLHF. DNA for the CDR3: TGTGCCAGCAGCCGTCAGGGTGCCTATAATTCACCCCTCCACTTT.

The DNA of the CDR3 is TGTGCCAGCAGCCCCGGGACAGGGATTCAGCCCCAGCATTTT. It specifies CASSPGTGIQPQHF. The gene calls are TRBV6-5 and TRBJ1-5; 9 bases map to TRBD1. The CDR3 contains 14 residues. Germline values: CDR1 MNHEY, CDR2 SVGAGI. J was trimmed by 6 bases and V by 6 bases; bases with no gene match: 6.

The chain carries TRBV7-8 and TRBJ1-5; TRBD1 aligns across 8 bases. The germline V gene has CDR1 SGHVS and CDR2 FQNEAQ. Trimming removed 5 bases from V and 6 bases from J; junction bases left unmatched: 9. The CDR3 runs 15 residues. The CDR3 DNA follows: TGTGCCAGCAGCCGGGACGACAGGGGAGGTCAGCCCCAGCATTTT. This gives the protein CASSRDDRGGQPQHF.

This chain joins TRBV5-1 and TRBJ1-1; 7 positions agree with TRBD1. V was clipped by 6 bases and J by 2 bases; unmatched bases: 13. Germline V lookup: CDR1 SGHRS, CDR2 YFSETQ. The CDR3 is 16 amino acids. The DNA for the CDR3 is TGCGCCAGCAAACAGGGGTCCTCCCTATCTAACACTGAAGCTTTCTTT. Translation gives CASKQGSSLSNTEAFF.